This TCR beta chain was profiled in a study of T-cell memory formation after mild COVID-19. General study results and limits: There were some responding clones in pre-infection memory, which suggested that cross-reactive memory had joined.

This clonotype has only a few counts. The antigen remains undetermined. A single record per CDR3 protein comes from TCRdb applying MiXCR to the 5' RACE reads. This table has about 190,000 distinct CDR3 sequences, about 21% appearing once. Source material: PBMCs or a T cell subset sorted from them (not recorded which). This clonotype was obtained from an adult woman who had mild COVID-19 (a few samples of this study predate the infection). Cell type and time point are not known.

The CDR3 is CSVAPGNWNTEAFF. The DNA for the CDR3 is TGCAGCGTCGCCCCGGGGAACTGGAACACTGAAGCTTTCTTT. The rearrangement uses TRBV29-1 and TRBJ1-1; D unresolved. The CDR3 sequence is 14 residues long. Trimming left V 6 bases short and J 1 base short, with 15 bases between. The germline gives CDR1 SQVTM, CDR2 ANQGSEA. The entire variable domain, with the rest obtained from reference TRBV29-1 and TRBJ1-1, is as follows: SAVISQKPSRDICQRGTSLTIQCQVDSQVTMMFWYRQQPGQSLTLIATANQGSEATYESGFVIDKFPISRPNLTFSTLTVSNMSPEDSSIYLCSVAPGNWNTEAFFGQGTRLTVV.